This T cell receptor (beta chain) was recorded in a study of shared clonotypes between healthy human individuals. Findings and caveats of the study: Across subsets, estimated richness was generally greater for naive than for memory populations. Across a handful of donors, naive CD4 shared 5% to 6.5%, naive CD8 over 3%, memory CD4 roughly 2.2%, memory CD8 approximately 0.4%. Rarefaction showed that sequencing of sorted subsets was incomplete (despite large depth).

Sequencing was performed with immunoSEQ multiplex PCR; in TCRdb, only in-frame clones are kept and a portion is missing. The table lists 2,500,000 or so clones, around 92% of them singletons. Of note for this clone: As yet, its antigen is unknown.

There are 16 residues in the CDR3. Germline V gene sequence: CDR1 MDHEN, CDR2 SYDVKM. V was clipped by 6 bases and J by 7 bases; unmatched bases: 10. The chain joins TRBV28 to TRBJ2-1; 12 bases line up with TRBD2. This clonotype originated in a man between 18 and 29 years old in good health. Some clones in this sample may be carry-over from other donors' samples. Sequencing was carried out using naive CD4+ T cells from PBMCs. The subset: CD45RA+ positively selected. CDR3 nucleotides: TGTGCCAGCAGCTATACACTAGCGGGAGGTAGGAATGAGCAGTTCTTC. It translates to CASSYTLAGGRNEQFF.